The rows below give T cell receptor beta chains drawn from one sample of a study of T cell changes during pregnancy in multiple sclerosis. Sequencing was performed with immunoSEQ multiplex PCR; in TCRdb, only in-frame clones are kept and a portion is missing. The data hold tens of thousands of clones, with approximately 93% observed a single time. Material: CD8+ T cells from peripheral blood mononuclear cells, obtained in the second trimester of pregnancy. The receptors were gathered from a female donor with multiple sclerosis, enrolled in a pregnancy study. CDR3s include the opening cysteine and the closing phenylalanine or tryptophan. A D gene is named only where the DNA matches it firmly. For some rows the clone size is stated as once, few or many, or as a class when expanded; others skip it.

d_call j_call clone_size v_call cdr3_aa cdr3_nt
TRBD2 TRBJ2-1 few TRBV2 CASPGLAGGSNEQFF TGTGCCAGCCCGGGACTAGCGGGAGGGAGTAATGAGCAGTTCTTC
NA TRBJ2-1 NA TRBV7-9 CASSFGTPLGEQFF TGTGCCAGCAGCTTCGGGACACCGCTAGGTGAGCAGTTCTTC
NA TRBJ1-5 NA TRBV25-1 CASSWGSSNQPQHF TGTGCCAGCAGTTGGGGCTCGAGCAATCAGCCCCAGCATTTT
TRBD1 TRBJ2-7 NA TRBV7-7 CASSSGQGGEQYF TGTGCCAGCAGTTCCGGACAGGGCGGGGAGCAGTACTTC
NA TRBJ1-3 NA TRBV4-3 CASSQGSRGSGNTIYF TGCGCCAGCAGCCAAGGGTCGAGAGGCTCTGGAAACACCATATATTTT
NA TRBJ2-7 NA TRBV5-5 CASSLGDTIREQYF TGTGCCAGCAGCTTGGGGGACACCATCCGCGAGCAGTACTTC
TRBD2 TRBJ2-3 NA TRBV7-8 CASSLGAAGAADTQYF TGTGCCAGCAGCTTAGGCGCTGCGGGAGCCGCAGATACGCAGTATTTT
NA TRBJ1-5 NA TRBV28 CASSSGQAGQPQHF TGTGCCAGCAGCTCGGGACAAGCGGGGCAGCCCCAGCATTTT
TRBD1 TRBJ2-7 NA TRBV27 CASSLTRQGAYEQYF TGTGCCAGCAGTCTAACAAGACAGGGGGCGTACGAGCAGTACTTC
TRBD2 TRBJ2-7 NA TRBV5-4 CTSSRGTTYEQYF TGTACCAGCAGCCGAGGGACTACTTACGAGCAGTACTTC
TRBD1 TRBJ1-5 medium-sized TRBV30 CAWESGQGVQPQHF TGTGCCTGGGAGTCGGGGCAGGGGGTTCAGCCCCAGCATTTT
NA TRBJ1-1 NA TRBV5-1 CASSLPLRENTEAFF TGCGCCAGCAGCTTACCACTCCGGGAGAACACTGAAGCTTTCTTT
TRBD1 TRBJ2-1 NA TRBV7-6 CASSRTGYNEQFF TGTGCCAGCAGCCGGACAGGCTACAATGAGCAGTTCTTC
TRBD2 TRBJ2-1 NA TRBV4-2 CASSQAVPGGSYNEQFF TGTGCCAGCAGCCAAGCAGTACCGGGAGGGTCCTACAATGAGCAGTTCTTC
TRBD1 TRBJ1-1 NA TRBV19 CASSIPDRGVNTEAFF TGTGCCAGTAGTATCCCGGACAGGGGTGTGAACACTGAAGCTTTCTTT
NA TRBJ2-2 NA TRBV9 CASSVGGLNTGELFF TGTGCCAGCAGCGTAGGCGGGCTAAACACCGGGGAGCTGTTTTTT
NA TRBJ2-7 NA TRBV5-1 CASSLARGSGYEQYF TGCGCCAGCAGCTTGGCCCGGGGTAGCGGATACGAGCAGTACTTC
TRBD2 TRBJ2-7 NA TRBV5-4 CASSLGASGMAYEQYF TGTGCCAGCAGCTTGGGGGCTAGCGGGATGGCCTACGAGCAGTACTTC
NA TRBJ2-1 once TRBV19 CASSIAGRVSYNEQFF TGTGCCAGTAGTATCGCTGGGAGAGTTTCCTACAATGAGCAGTTCTTC
NA TRBJ2-7 NA TRBV9 CASSVRDGAYEQYF TGTGCCAGCAGCGTGAGAGACGGGGCCTACGAGCAGTACTTC
NA TRBJ2-4 NA TRBV29-1 CSVGALGDIQYF TGCAGCGTTGGGGCCTTAGGGGACATTCAGTACTTC
NA TRBJ1-2 NA TRBV18 CASSPDGGGYTF TGTGCCAGCTCCCCCGACGGCGGAGGCTACACCTTC
NA TRBJ2-7 once TRBV27 CASSFQTGSYEQYF TGTGCCAGCAGTTTCCAGACAGGTTCCTACGAGCAGTACTTC
NA TRBJ2-2 NA TRBV6-1 CASSELWQGPGELFF TGTGCCAGCAGTGAATTATGGCAGGGCCCCGGGGAGCTGTTTTTT
TRBD2 TRBJ2-2 NA TRBV5-3 CARSPRTSGDGELFF TGTGCCAGAAGCCCCCGGACTAGCGGAGACGGGGAGCTGTTTTTT
TRBD2 TRBJ2-1 NA TRBV4-2 CASSQEPTLSLAGAGSEFF TGTGCCAGCAGCCAAGAACCTACGCTAAGTCTAGCGGGAGCGGGGTCTGAGTTCTTC
NA TRBJ2-7 NA TRBV7-2 CASSLAWFSDRQYEQYF TGTGCCAGCAGCTTAGCGTGGTTTTCCGACAGGCAATACGAGCAGTACTTC
TRBD1 TRBJ1-5 once TRBV28 CASSEDRGEGSNQPQHF TGTGCCAGCAGTGAGGACAGGGGAGAAGGAAGCAATCAGCCCCAGCATTTT
TRBD1 TRBJ2-7 NA TRBV19 CASSSDRGRRDYEQYF TGTGCCAGTAGTTCTGACAGGGGGCGGAGGGACTACGAGCAGTACTTC
NA TRBJ2-1 NA TRBV4-1 CASSPIIWGKFNEQFF TGCGCCAGCAGTCCAATTATATGGGGCAAGTTCAATGAGCAGTTCTTC
TRBD2 TRBJ2-7 NA TRBV19 CASSSGTRVQQYF TGTGCCAGCTCCTCCGGGACTAGGGTCCAGCAGTACTTC
NA TRBJ1-2 NA TRBV29-1 CSVRPGGGYTF TGCAGCGTGCGGCCGGGGGGTGGCTACACCTTC
TRBD1 TRBJ2-3 NA TRBV13 CASSLEFRGRTDTQYF TGTGCCAGCAGCTTAGAGTTCAGGGGGCGGACAGATACGCAGTATTTT
NA TRBJ1-1 NA TRBV4-3 CASSQDGGATEAFF TGCGCCAGCAGCCAAGATGGGGGGGCAACTGAAGCTTTCTTT
TRBD2 TRBJ2-5 NA TRBV2 CASGEGLAGDQETQYF TGTGCCAGCGGTGAAGGACTAGCGGGAGACCAAGAGACCCAGTACTTC
TRBD2 TRBJ2-1 once TRBV10-3 CAISEPGLAGDEEQFF TGTGCCATCAGTGAGCCCGGACTAGCGGGAGATGAGGAGCAGTTCTTC
TRBD2 TRBJ2-1 NA TRBV7-9 CASSWTSGTHPGFF TGTGCCAGCAGCTGGACTAGCGGGACTCACCCCGGGTTCTTC
NA TRBJ2-7 NA TRBV11-2 CASSPTGIYEQYF TGTGCCAGCAGCCCCACAGGTATCTACGAGCAGTACTTC
TRBD2 TRBJ2-7 NA TRBV9 CASSVSGSGYEQYF TGTGCCAGCAGCGTTAGCGGGAGTGGCTACGAGCAGTACTTC
NA TRBJ1-5 NA TRBV7-9 CASSFMGPNQPQHF TGTGCCAGCAGCTTTATGGGGCCCAATCAGCCCCAGCATTTT
NA TRBJ2-7 NA TRBV27 CASSRQGGEQYF TGTGCCAGCAGTCGGCAGGGGGGAGAGCAGTACTTC
NA TRBJ2-3 NA TRBV6-6 CASRTSTDTQYF TGTGCCAGCAGAACTAGCACAGATACGCAGTATTTT
TRBD1 TRBJ1-1 NA TRBV19 CASTDGQGNTEAFF TGTGCCAGTACCGACGGACAGGGGAACACTGAAGCTTTCTTT
NA TRBJ2-7 NA TRBV4-1 CASSQDLRQLPYEQYF TGCGCCAGCAGCCAAGATTTAAGACAGTTACCCTACGAGCAGTACTTC
TRBD2 TRBJ2-7 NA TRBV5-4 CASSLEWGTSSSEQYF TGTGCCAGCAGCTTGGAGTGGGGGACTAGCTCCTCCGAGCAGTACTTC
NA TRBJ2-7 NA TRBV27 CASSLSGVSYEQYF TGTGCCAGCAGTCTTAGCGGAGTCTCCTACGAGCAGTACTTC
NA TRBJ2-5 NA TRBV9 CASSATSRSQETQYF TGTGCCAGCAGCGCGACCTCTAGGAGCCAAGAGACCCAGTACTTC
NA TRBJ2-5 NA TRBV5-5 CASSFIPETQYF TGTGCCAGCAGCTTTATCCCCGAGACCCAGTACTTC
TRBD2 TRBJ2-3 once TRBV28 CASSPGLAGTDTQYF TGTGCCAGCAGTCCGGGACTAGCGGGCACAGATACGCAGTATTTT
NA TRBJ2-3 NA TRBV7-3 CASSLGVTSSTDTQYF TGTGCCAGCAGCTTAGGTGTGACAAGTAGCACAGATACGCAGTATTTT
TRBD2 TRBJ2-1 once TRBV27 CASRLSGRLGNEQFF TGTGCCAGCAGACTTAGCGGGAGGCTGGGCAATGAGCAGTTCTTC
NA TRBJ2-7 NA TRBV28 CASTVTADYEQYF TGTGCCAGCACCGTTACCGCAGATTACGAGCAGTACTTC
TRBD1 TRBJ2-1 NA TRBV11-3 CASSWDRGNYNEQFF TGTGCCAGCAGTTGGGACAGGGGGAACTACAATGAGCAGTTCTTC
NA TRBJ2-7 NA TRBV29-1 CSVEGTAYEQYF TGCAGCGTTGAAGGGACAGCCTACGAGCAGTACTTC
NA TRBJ2-2 NA TRBV6-1 CASTASAENTGELFF TGTGCCAGCACGGCTAGCGCTGAGAACACCGGGGAGCTGTTTTTT
NA TRBJ2-7 NA TRBV28 CASMRGSGPEQYF TGTGCCAGCATGAGGGGGTCGGGGCCTGAGCAGTACTTC
TRBD2 TRBJ2-7 NA TRBV27 CASSLGLAEYEQYF TGTGCCAGCAGTTTAGGACTAGCGGAATACGAGCAGTACTTC
TRBD1 TRBJ2-1 few TRBV12-5 CASGLDRGPSYNEQFF TGTGCTAGTGGCCTTGACAGGGGGCCCTCCTACAATGAGCAGTTCTTC
TRBD1 TRBJ1-4 NA TRBV19 CASTTGVEKLFF TGTGCCAGTACGACAGGGGTCGAAAAACTGTTTTTT